This T cell receptor (beta chain) was retrieved from a study of shared clonotypes between healthy human individuals. The CDR3 is made up of 16 amino acids. CDR1 and CDR2 from the germline V gene are SGDLS and YYNGEE. Trimming removed 0 bases from V and 2 bases from J, with 11 bases in between. The data were produced by immunoSEQ multiplex PCR, yet TCRdb's version contains in-frame clones alone and is incomplete. The table shows roughly 2.5 million clones, with just over 90% occurring only once. For this clone: Its cognate antigen is unknown.

Whole-study results and caveats: The study found roughly 5% of naive CD4 clonotypes shared across a few donors. Some clonotypes were shared by all four sorted-subset donors, while others were not shared. The non-shared ones had lower generation probabilities than the shared ones. Naive subsets generally had larger estimated richness than memory subsets.

Sequencing was carried out using naive CD4+ T cells sorted from blood. Subset here: CD45RA+ positively selected. This chain connects TRBV9 to TRBJ2-2; D is unresolved. The TCR comes from a man aged 18-30 years in good health. The CDR3 sequence: CASSVGSHLNTGELFF. Here the CDR3 DNA reads TGTGCCAGCAGCGTAGGCAGCCACCTCAACACCGGGGAGCTGTTTTTT.